This T cell receptor (beta chain) comes out of a study of blood T cell repertoires in COVID-19. Per the study methods: The authors estimated nucleated cell counts from reference gene primer amplification. The method was immunoSEQ multiplex PCR; TCRdb's version includes in-frame clones alone and lacks a portion of them. Clone size and the V and J calls come from that table; the DNA yielded D and trimming. The sample has around 200,000 clones, roughly 90% seen once. Study members were between about 18 and 90 years old and lived in about two dozen US regions. Participant-reported clinical history was the basis for cohort assignment. Recovered Cohort 3 donors showed two negative PCRs, clearance, or symptom resolution. Germline V CDR1 and CDR2: MNHEY, SVGAGI. The CDR3 has 14 amino acids. Trimming took off 2 bases at V and 13 bases at J, with 15 bases between the two ends.

The J gene is TRBJ1-6, the V gene TRBV6-5; D is unresolved. The source is a woman aged 18-30 years who had recovered from COVID-19. Input material: PBMCs or T cells enriched from blood (not recorded which). CDR3 sequence reads: CASSYGEPGGPLHF. The CDR3 DNA follows: TGTGCCAGCAGTTACGGGGAACCCGGCGGGCCCCTCCACTTT.